The 7 T cell receptor beta chains below all came from one sample that was sequenced in a study of CD8+ T cells in alopecia areata. RNA, once extracted, was reverse transcribed into cDNA for use as the sequencing template. The repertoire was sequenced with immunoSEQ multiplex PCR; TCRdb's copy has only in-frame clones and lacks some. The table includes 120,000 or so clones, about 59% detected once. The treatment was: oral pan-JAK inhibitor, 5-10 mg twice daily. This specimen was CD4+ T cells sorted from blood, taken at week 4, from a patient treated with tofacitinib. These TCRs come from a human donor with alopecia areata.

This clone was detected a few times. This sequence joins TRBV5-5 and TRBJ2-5; possible D gene TRBD1, 5 bases. The CDR3 totals 12 residues. CDR1 SGHKS and CDR2 YYEKEE come from the germline V gene (reference sequence). Trimming took off 4 bases at V and 5 bases at J, with 9 bases between the two ends. The CDR3 DNA reads as TGTGCCAGCAGCCAGGGTATGGAGACCCAGTACTTC. Translated, it gives CASSQGMETQYF.

The genes are TRBV5-6 and TRBJ1-5; D is undetermined. Trimming left V 4 bases short and J 0 bases short, with 8 bases between. Germline V CDR1 and CDR2: SGHDT, YYEEEE. The CDR3 is made up of 14 amino acids. Here the CDR3 DNA reads TGTGCCAGCAGCCGACTAGATAGCAATCAGCCCCAGCATTTT. Residues: CASSRLDSNQPQHF.

The chain has TRBV20-1 and TRBJ1-1; D might be TRBD1 (5 bases). V lost 6 bases and J lost 7, with 9 bases in between. Germline loops: CDR1 DFQATT, CDR2 SNEGSKA (reference sequence). The CDR3 is 10 residues long. CDR3 DNA: TGCAGTGCAGCAGGGTTTGAAGCTTTCTTT. This encodes CSAAGFEAFF.

The chain combines TRBV4-1 with TRBJ1-5; D not resolved. Trimming took off 6 bases at V and 5 bases at J, with 11 bases between the two ends. The CDR3 contains 13 residues. Per the germline V gene, CDR1 is MGHRA and CDR2 is YSYEKL. The CDR3 region has the DNA TGCGCCAGCAGTCTACAGATCTATCAGCCCCAGCATTTT. Translated, it gives CASSLQIYQPQHF.

DNA of the CDR3: TGTGCCAGCAGCCACCAACGACAGGGTAGCGCTGGGGCCAACGTCCTGACTTTC. This sequence encodes CASSHQRQGSAGANVLTF. V gene TRBV4-2 combines with J gene TRBJ2-6; 7 nucleotides align to TRBD1. Germline CDR1 is LGHNA and CDR2 is YNFKEQ. V gave up 3 bases and J gave up 2 bases; unmatched junction bases: 10. The CDR3 is 18 amino acids.

V and J are TRBV18 and TRBJ1-2, with D perhaps matching TRBD1 (5 bases). Trimming cost V 0 bases and J 6 bases, with 14 bases left between them. CDR3 length: 15 residues. Per germline, CDR1 KGHSH and CDR2 LQKENI. Here the CDR3 DNA reads TGTGCCAGCTCACCACCGCAAGTCGGGACCGATGGCTACACCTTC. The encoded protein is CASSPPQVGTDGYTF.

This clone has just a few counts. The rearrangement links TRBV4-1 to TRBJ1-5, with D unresolved. The length of the CDR3 is 18 residues. Germline loops: CDR1 MGHRA, CDR2 YSYEKL. Between the trimmed V and J ends, which lost 1 base and 4 bases, there was a span of 20 bases. This CDR3 is CASSQVSREMVPNQPQHF. CDR3 DNA sequence: TGCGCCAGCAGCCAAGTAAGTCGCGAGATGGTTCCGAATCAGCCCCAGCATTTT.